A single sample gave rise to the 12 T cell receptor beta chains below, sequenced in a study of siplizumab effects on memory and regulatory T cells. Sequenced by immunoSEQ multiplex PCR; TCRdb stores in-frame clones only, minus some. Altogether about 100,000 clones are present, roughly 94% being singletons, with the ten largest covering around 0.6%. The sequenced sample consisted of Tregs sorted from blood. The receptors were gathered from a human donor in good health.

The chain links TRBV19 to TRBJ2-2; D remains unclear. This CDR3 contains 14 residues. Germline CDR1 and CDR2: LNHDA and SQIVND (reference sequence). V lost 2 bases and J 5 bases, leaving 9 bases between the germline ends. This CDR3 is CASSIKGQTGELFF. DNA for the CDR3: TGTGCCAGTAGTATAAAGGGTCAAACCGGGGAGCTGTTTTTT.

The chain uses TRBV30 and TRBJ1-5; tentative D call: TRBD1 (5 bases). Per the germline V gene, CDR1 is GTSNPN and CDR2 is SVGIG (reference sequence). CDR3 size: 17 residues. Trimming pared 0 bases from V and 2 bases from J, leaving 17 bases between. Here the CDR3 DNA reads TGTGCCTGGAGTGTACGATCAGGGATCTATGGCAATCAGCCCCAGCATTTT. Translating gives CAWSVRSGIYGNQPQHF.

The V call is TRBV5-1, the J call TRBJ2-7, with no clear D. The germline CDR1 and CDR2 sequences are SGHRS and YFSETQ. V lost 4 bases and J lost 3, with 17 bases in between. This CDR3 spans 15 amino acids. In DNA form, the CDR3 reads TGCGCCAGCAGCCGCTACGGGCGGAACCTCTACGAGCAGTACTTC. Translating it yields CASSRYGRNLYEQYF. Using reference TRBV5-1 and TRBJ2-7 for the parts outside the CDR3, the full variable domain is KAGVTQTPRYLIKTRGQQVTLSCSPISGHRSVSWYQQTPGQGLQFLFEYFSETQRNKGNFPGRFSGRQFSNSRSEMNVSTLELGDSALYLCASSRYGRNLYEQYFGPGTRLTVT.

This clone was seen only once. As DNA, the CDR3 is TGTGCCAGCAGCTTAGCGGGGTCGGGCACCGGGGAGCTGTTTTTT. It codes for CASSLAGSGTGELFF. The chain recombines TRBV11-2 with TRBJ2-2; D perhaps matches TRBD2 (5 bases). The CDR3 covers 15 residues. The ends were cut back, 1 base at V and 4 bases at J, with 10 bases in the middle. Germline CDR1 SGHAT, CDR2 FQNNGV. Full variable domain (rest looked up from reference TRBV11-2 and TRBJ2-2): EAGVAQSPRYKIIEKRQSVAFWCNPISGHATLYWYQQILGQGPKLLIQFQNNGVVDDSQLPKDRFSAERLKGVDSTLKIQPAKLEDSAVYLCASSLAGSGTGELFFGEGSRLTVL.

This clone was found once. The J gene is TRBJ2-7, the V gene TRBV29-1; D is possibly TRBD1 (6 bases). Germline V gene lookup returns CDR1 SQVTM and CDR2 ANQGSEA. V was cut by 6 bases and J by 5 bases, with 23 bases left in between. The CDR3 runs 15 residues. CDR3 in amino acids: CSVGSETGFINEQYF. For the CDR3, the DNA is TGCAGCGTCGGAAGCGAGACAGGTTTTATCAACGAGCAGTACTTC.

This clone appeared a single time. This sequence joins TRBV2 and TRBJ2-3; a possible D gene is TRBD2 (6 bases). The CDR3 covers 14 residues. The germline CDR1 and CDR2 sequences are SNHLY and FYNNEI. Trimming cost V 3 bases and J 2 bases, with 9 bases left between them. CDR3 sequence: CASSDGRSTDTQYF. The DNA of the CDR3 is TGTGCCAGCAGTGATGGGAGGTCCACAGATACGCAGTATTTT.

This chain connects TRBV30 to TRBJ1-4; D is uncertain. Germline CDR1 is GTSNPN and CDR2 is SVGIG (reference sequence). The germline V and J ends were trimmed by 5 bases and 5 bases, with 6 bases remaining between them. The CDR3 covers 11 residues. The DNA for the CDR3 is TGTGCCTGGGGGCGGAATGAAAAACTGTTTTTT. Amino acids: CAWGRNEKLFF.

The rearrangement uses TRBV7-9 and TRBJ2-2; 10 bases line up with TRBD1. This CDR3 contains 16 residues. The ends lost 5 bases at V and 7 bases at J; junction bases unmatched: 10. Germline values: CDR1 SEHNR, CDR2 FQNEAQ (reference sequence). DNA for the CDR3: TGTGCCAGCAGCACCATCGGACAGGGGGACCTCGGGGAGCTGTTTTTT. It is translated as CASSTIGQGDLGELFF.

V and J are TRBV27 and TRBJ2-3, with TRBD2 matching over 11 bases. The CDR3 covers 15 residues. Looked up from germline, CDR1 is MNHEY and CDR2 is SMNVEV (reference sequence). Trimming removed 6 bases from V and 3 bases from J; junction bases left unmatched: 5. The DNA for the CDR3 is TGTGCCAGCAGGCGGGGGACTAGCGGAACAGATACGCAGTATTTT. The encoded protein is CASRRGTSGTDTQYF.

CDR3 sequence: CASARDQSGTQYF. The CDR3, as DNA: TGTGCTAGTGCCCGGGACCAATCGGGGACCCAGTACTTC. V gene TRBV12-5 combines with J gene TRBJ2-5, with D perhaps matching TRBD1 or TRBD2 (5 bases each). Germline-derived CDR1 and CDR2 are LGHNT and FRNRAP. V was trimmed by 7 bases and J by 7 bases, leaving 16 bases between them. This CDR3 contains 13 residues.

The chain links TRBV6-5 to TRBJ2-7; D may be TRBD2 (5 bases). The CDR3 is 15 amino acids. V was trimmed by 2 bases and J by 6 bases, leaving 17 bases between them. Germline V lookup: CDR1 MNHEY, CDR2 SVGAGI. Written as DNA, the CDR3 is TGTGCCAGCAGTTACGGCGGGCGCCGTCCCAGCGAGCAGTACTTC. Protein: CASSYGGRRPSEQYF.

The rearrangement uses TRBV10-3 and TRBJ1-5, with unresolved D. Germline V gives CDR1 ENHRY, CDR2 SYGVKD. V lost 2 bases to trimming and J lost 2 bases, with 4 bases between them. CDR3 length equals 13 residues. For the CDR3, the DNA is TGTGCCATCAGTGAGCAAGGCAATCAGCCCCAGCATTTT. This codes for CAISEQGNQPQHF.